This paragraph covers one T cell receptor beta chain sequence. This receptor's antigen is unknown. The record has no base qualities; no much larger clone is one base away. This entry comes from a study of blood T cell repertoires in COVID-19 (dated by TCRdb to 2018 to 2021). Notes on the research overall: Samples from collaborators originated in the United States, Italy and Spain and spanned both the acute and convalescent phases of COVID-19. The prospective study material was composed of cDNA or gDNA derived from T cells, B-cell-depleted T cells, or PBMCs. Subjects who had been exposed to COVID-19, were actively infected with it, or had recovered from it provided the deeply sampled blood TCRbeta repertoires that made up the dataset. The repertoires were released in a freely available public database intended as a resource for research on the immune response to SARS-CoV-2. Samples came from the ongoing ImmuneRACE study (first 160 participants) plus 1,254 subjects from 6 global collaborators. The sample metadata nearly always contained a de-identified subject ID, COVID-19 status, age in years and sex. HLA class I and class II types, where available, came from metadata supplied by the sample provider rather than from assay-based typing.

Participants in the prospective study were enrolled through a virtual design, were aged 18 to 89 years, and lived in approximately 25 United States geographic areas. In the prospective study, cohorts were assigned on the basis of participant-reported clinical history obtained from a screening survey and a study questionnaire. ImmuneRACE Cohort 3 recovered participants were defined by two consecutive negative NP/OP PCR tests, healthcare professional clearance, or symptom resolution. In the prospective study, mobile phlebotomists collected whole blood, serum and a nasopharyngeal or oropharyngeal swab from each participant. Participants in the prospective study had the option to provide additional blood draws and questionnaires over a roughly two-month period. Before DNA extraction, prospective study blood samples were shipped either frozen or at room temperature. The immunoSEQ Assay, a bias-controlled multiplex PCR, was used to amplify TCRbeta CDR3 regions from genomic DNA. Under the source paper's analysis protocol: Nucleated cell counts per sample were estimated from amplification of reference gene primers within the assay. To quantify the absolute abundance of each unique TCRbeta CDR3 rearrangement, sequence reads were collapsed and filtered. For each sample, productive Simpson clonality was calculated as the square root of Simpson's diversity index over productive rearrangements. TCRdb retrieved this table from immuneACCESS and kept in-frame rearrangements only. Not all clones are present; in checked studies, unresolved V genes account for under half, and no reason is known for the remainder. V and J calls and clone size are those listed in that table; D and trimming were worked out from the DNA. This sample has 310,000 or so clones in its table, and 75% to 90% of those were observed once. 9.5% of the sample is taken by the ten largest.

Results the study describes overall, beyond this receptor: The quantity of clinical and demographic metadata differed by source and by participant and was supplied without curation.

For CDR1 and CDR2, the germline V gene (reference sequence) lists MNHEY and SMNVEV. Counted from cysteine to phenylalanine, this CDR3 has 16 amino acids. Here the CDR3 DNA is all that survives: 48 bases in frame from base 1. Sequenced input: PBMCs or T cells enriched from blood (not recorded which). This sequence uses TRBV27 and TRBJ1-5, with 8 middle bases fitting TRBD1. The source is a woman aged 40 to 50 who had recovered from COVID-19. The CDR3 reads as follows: CAGGAGGFHSNQPQHF. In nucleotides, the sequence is TGTGCGGGCGGGGCAGGGGGCTTTCATAGCAATCAGCCCCAGCATTTT.